Following are 23 T cell receptor beta chains from one sample sequenced in a study of control samples from healthy donors and cancer patients. Clones were sequenced by immunoSEQ multiplex PCR, and TCRdb holds only the in-frame ones, with some missing. The table includes some 30,000 clones, around 92% detected once. Material: PBMCs. The receptors were sampled from a man aged 45-60 years with lung cancer.

This rearrangement joins TRBV4-3 to TRBJ1-1; D gene uncertain. Trimming removed 0 bases at V and 1 base at J, with 12 bases between. The CDR3 runs 16 residues. In germline, CDR1 is LGHNA, CDR2 YSLEER. The CDR3: CASSQEGLWSNTEAFF. The CDR3 nucleotides read TGCGCCAGCAGCCAAGAAGGTTTATGGTCGAACACTGAAGCTTTCTTT.

V usage is TRBV12-5 and J usage is TRBJ1-2; D unresolved. With 4 bases removed from V and 7 bases from J, the gap between germline ends came to 10 bases. The CDR3 spans 12 residues. The V gene's germline CDR1 is LGHNT and CDR2 FRNRAP. The CDR3 sequence is CASGSGLGGYTF. CDR3 DNA: TGTGCTAGTGGTTCCGGACTTGGTGGCTACACCTTC.

The chain employs TRBV6-5 and TRBJ2-3, with D possibly matching TRBD1 (5 bases). V was cut by 6 bases and J by 6 bases, with 7 bases left in between. This CDR3 is 11 amino acids long. CDR1 is MNHEY, CDR2 SVGAGI, per germline. The CDR3 reads CASRSGDTQYF. The DNA for the CDR3 is TGTGCCAGCAGATCAGGGGATACGCAGTATTTT.

The CDR3 region is CASSLAGRGNGYTF. The CDR3 coding sequence is TGCGCCAGCAGCTTGGCCGGCAGGGGGAATGGCTACACCTTC. V usage is TRBV5-1 and J usage is TRBJ1-2, with TRBD1 matching over 7 bases. J gave up 6 bases and V 0 bases, and 5 bases lay outside the gene matches. The CDR3 contains 14 residues. CDR1 and CDR2 (germline): SGHRS, YFSETQ. The entire variable domain, with the rest obtained from reference TRBV5-1 and TRBJ1-2, is as follows: KAGVTQTPRYLIKTRGQQVTLSCSPISGHRSVSWYQQTPGQGLQFLFEYFSETQRNKGNFPGRFSGRQFSNSRSEMNVSTLELGDSALYLCASSLAGRGNGYTFGSGTRLTVV.

The rearrangement joins TRBV4-3 to TRBJ2-2; 7 bases match TRBD1. The CDR3 loop spans 16 amino acids. Germline V lookup: CDR1 LGHNA, CDR2 YSLEER. V was clipped by 2 bases and J by 2 bases; unmatched bases: 5. CDR3 loop: CASSQRGQINTGELFF. In DNA form, the CDR3 reads TGCGCCAGCAGCCAACGGGGACAGATCAACACCGGGGAGCTGTTTTTT.

The chain has TRBV5-4 and TRBJ2-1; 9 bases line up with TRBD2. The junction had 7 bases not matched to a gene; V was cut back by 3 bases and J by 0 bases. This CDR3 has 17 amino acids. The germline gives CDR1 SGHNT, CDR2 YYREEE (reference sequence). The CDR3: CASSSPLLAGSYNEQFF. CDR3 DNA sequence: TGTGCCAGCAGCTCTCCCCTACTAGCGGGCTCCTACAATGAGCAGTTCTTC.

The gene calls are TRBV6-5 and TRBJ2-7; 10 bases are shared with TRBD1. Germline lookup yields CDR1 MNHEY and CDR2 SVGAGI. The V segment lost 4 bases and the J segment 5 bases; nucleotides outside the gene matches: 2. This CDR3 spans 13 amino acids. CDR3 in amino acids: CASSWDRGNEQYF. DNA of the CDR3: TGTGCCAGCAGTTGGGACAGGGGAAACGAGCAGTACTTC.

The rearrangement joins TRBV7-9 to TRBJ1-2, with D unclear. The V gene lost 2 bases and the J gene lost 6 bases, with 13 bases spanning the gap. The CDR3 runs 14 residues. Germline CDR1 reads SEHNR; CDR2 reads FQNEAQ (reference sequence). CDR3 region: CASSLHSLGDGYTF. DNA of the CDR3: TGTGCCAGCAGCTTACACAGTCTCGGAGATGGCTACACCTTC.

The chain recombines TRBV28 with TRBJ1-2; D may be TRBD1 (6 bases). The CDR3 runs to 11 residues. Germline V gene lookup returns CDR1 MDHEN and CDR2 SYDVKM. V lost 10 bases and J lost 6, with 12 bases in between. CDR3 region: CAITGNNGYTF. CDR3 coding DNA: TGTGCCATCACAGGGAATAATGGCTACACCTTC.

The chain combines TRBV5-6 with TRBJ1-1; D remains ambiguous. The CDR3 consists of 15 residues. Trimming pared 4 bases from V and 2 bases from J, leaving 15 bases between. The germline V gene has CDR1 SGHDT and CDR2 YYEEEE. The CDR3 DNA follows: TGTGCCAGCAGCCCTTTGGGAGGACTCAACACTGAAGCTTTCTTT. Translation: CASSPLGGLNTEAFF.

This chain connects TRBV7-9 to TRBJ2-2; 8 bases fit TRBD1. J gave up 2 bases and V 5 bases, and 4 bases lay outside the gene matches. The CDR3 runs 15 residues. The V gene's germline CDR1 is SEHNR and CDR2 FQNEAQ (reference sequence). This CDR3 is CASSPGGVNTGELFF. DNA for the CDR3: TGTGCCAGCAGCCCAGGGGGCGTAAACACCGGGGAGCTGTTTTTT.

This chain connects TRBV7-3 to TRBJ2-7; 13 bases align to TRBD2. This CDR3 contains 15 residues. Germline V gene data show CDR1 as SGHTA and CDR2 as FQGTGA. The V gene end was trimmed by 5 bases and the J gene end by 2 bases; junction bases not matched to a gene: 3. Here the CDR3 reads CASSPTSGGAYEQYF. DNA of the CDR3: TGTGCCAGCAGCCCCACTAGCGGGGGGGCCTACGAGCAGTACTTC.

The chain combines TRBV5-1 with TRBJ2-6; D ambiguous. CDR1 and CDR2 from the germline V gene are SGHRS and YFSETQ. The V gene lost 0 bases and the J gene lost 0 bases, with 16 bases spanning the gap. CDR3 length: 19 amino acids. CDR3 region: CASSLVGQVPFSGANVLTF. In DNA, the CDR3 is TGCGCCAGCAGCTTGGTCGGCCAGGTGCCCTTCTCTGGGGCCAACGTCCTGACTTTC.

This chain uses TRBV24-1 with TRBJ1-5; D is unresolved. The CDR3 consists of 12 residues. The germline CDR1 and CDR2 sequences are KGHDR and SFDVKD. V lost 7 bases to trimming and J lost 3 bases, with 6 bases between them. The CDR3 protein is CATRQSNQPQHF. The CDR3 region has the DNA TGTGCCACCAGACAGTCCAATCAGCCCCAGCATTTT.

The chain links TRBV7-3 to TRBJ2-5; D is perhaps TRBD2 (5 bases). The germline gives CDR1 SGHTA, CDR2 FQGTGA. This CDR3 comprises 14 residues. Trimming left V 4 bases short and J 5 bases short, with 14 bases between. The CDR3 DNA is TGTGCCAGCAGCTCTACCACAACGGGGGAGACCCAGTACTTC. It yields the protein CASSSTTTGETQYF.

The chain is built from TRBV19 and TRBJ2-1, with TRBD1 identical over 9 bases. CDR1 is LNHDA and CDR2 is SQIVND in the germline V gene (reference sequence). The V and J ends lost 5 bases and 3 bases, in that order; junction bases with no gene match: 2. The length of the CDR3 is 14 residues. CDR3 in amino acids: CASSLGQGYNEQFF. The CDR3 bases are TGTGCCAGTAGTCTGGGACAGGGCTACAATGAGCAGTTCTTC.

The J gene is TRBJ2-3, the V gene TRBV3-1 (or the pseudogene TRBV3-2), with D uncertain. This CDR3 is built from 17 residues. Between the trimmed V and J ends, which lost 5 bases and 5 bases, there was a span of 23 bases. Per germline, CDR1 LGHDT and CDR2 YNNKEL (reference sequence). For the CDR3, the DNA is TGTGCCAGCAGCATACCTTGTCCCATTTGTCCGCAAGATACGCAGTATTTT. Protein sequence: CASSIPCPICPQDTQYF.

The chain couples TRBV7-2 to TRBJ2-5; TRBD2 agrees at 9 bases. The CDR3 length is 14 residues. The junction had 10 bases not matched to a gene; V was cut back by 7 bases and J by 7 bases. The germline V gene encodes CDR1 SGHTA and CDR2 FQGNSA. CDR3 residues: CASTDLAGLGTQYF. The CDR3 region has the DNA TGTGCCAGCACCGACCTAGCGGGGCTGGGGACCCAGTACTTC.

This chain uses TRBV10-3 with TRBJ2-7; 9 bases agree with TRBD1. The CDR3 contains 15 residues. CDR1 is ENHRY and CDR2 is SYGVKD in the germline V gene. Trimming at V came to 2 bases and at J to 0 bases, leaving 2 bases not matched to a gene. The CDR3 region is CAISERTGASYEQYF. CDR3 nucleotides: TGTGCCATCAGTGAGAGGACAGGGGCCTCCTACGAGCAGTACTTC.

For the CDR3, the DNA is TGTGCCAGCAGCGATAGTTCGGGACGGATCTATGGCTACACCTTC. It translates to CASSDSSGRIYGYTF. The gene calls are TRBV11-2 and TRBJ1-2; perhaps TRBD1 as D (5 bases). Germline CDR1 and CDR2: SGHAT and FQNNGV. There are 15 residues in the CDR3. The V and J ends lost 5 bases and 4 bases respectively, with 17 bases between them.

The J gene is TRBJ1-2, the V gene TRBV18; no clear D. The CDR3 sequence is 14 residues long. Trimming took off 6 bases at V and 6 bases at J, with 17 bases between the two ends. Germline V gene sequence: CDR1 KGHSH, CDR2 LQKENI. In DNA form, the CDR3 reads TGTGCCAGCTCCCAACGCGGTGCCCTTGATGGCTACACCTTC. Protein sequence: CASSQRGALDGYTF.

The chain joins TRBV27 to TRBJ1-6; D ambiguous. V was shortened by 1 base and J by 0 bases, with 13 bases between the two germline ends. There are 18 residues in the CDR3. From germline, CDR1 is MNHEY and CDR2 SMNVEV (reference sequence). Written as DNA, the CDR3 is TGTGCCAGCAGTTTATACCCCAACTTCAGCTCCTATAATTCACCCCTCCACTTT. Translated: CASSLYPNFSSYNSPLHF.

J is TRBJ1-4 and V is TRBV24-1; tentatively, D is TRBD1 (5 bases). The CDR3 runs 18 residues. V was cut by 0 bases and J by 5 bases, with 18 bases left in between. CDR1 is KGHDR, CDR2 SFDVKD, per germline. The CDR3 DNA reads as TGTGCCACCAGTGATTTGCTGGTGGACCGGACACGAAATGAAAAACTGTTTTTT. It translates to CATSDLLVDRTRNEKLFF.